This entry lists 29 T cell receptor beta chains sequenced from one sample in a study of monozygotic twins with inflammatory bowel disease. TCRdb re-called the 5' RACE reads; every CDR3 protein appears as one record, without DNA. Recorded here are 330,000 or so distinct CDR3 sequences; the top ten clones represent around 2%. The material sequenced was blood. The receptors originated from a human donor with ulcerative colitis or Crohn's disease, or a healthy co-twin of an affected twin (not recorded which).

The chain recombines TRBV12-3 or TRBV12-4 with TRBJ2-1; the D gene TCRdb calls, TRBD2, cannot be checked with no DNA. There are 13 residues in the CDR3. The CDR3 spells CASSTGGPVLQFF.

The rearrangement links TRBV5-1 to TRBJ2-7; the TCRdb D gene call, TRBD2, has no DNA to confirm it. Germline-derived CDR1 and CDR2 are SGHRS and YFSETQ. CDR3 length equals 15 residues. The CDR3 reads CASSETSSSVGEQYF.

The chain carries TRBV7-2 and TRBJ2-1; TCRdb picks TRBD1, but there is no DNA to check that call. The CDR3 loop spans 15 amino acids. CDR1 and CDR2 (germline): SGHTA, FQGNSA. The CDR3 sequence: CASSSRDRVNNEQFF.

The chain combines TRBV7-2 with TRBJ2-3; lacking DNA, the TRBD2 call made by TCRdb goes unchecked. From germline, CDR1 is SGHTA and CDR2 FQGNSA. CDR3 length equals 16 residues. This chain's CDR3 is CASSFYAGLATDTQYF.

The genes are TRBV6-2 or TRBV6-3 and TRBJ2-1; TCRdb selects TRBD2, and the lack of DNA leaves this call unchecked. Germline loops: CDR1 MNHEY, CDR2 SVGEGT. The length of the CDR3 is 15 residues. CDR3 loop: CASSAGPSSYNEQFF.

This rearrangement joins TRBV3-1 to TRBJ2-7; TCRdb designates TRBD1, a call that cannot be tested without DNA. CDR3 size: 17 residues. In germline, CDR1 is LGHDT, CDR2 YNNKEL (reference sequence). The CDR3 loop reads CASSPSPLGGSSYEQYF.

The V and J genes are TRBV6-1 and TRBJ1-6; TCRdb calls TRBD1, which cannot be checked without DNA. CDR3 length: 14 amino acids. CDR1 is MNHNS and CDR2 is SASEGT in the germline V gene. Here the CDR3 reads CASRKGWGNSPLHF.

The chain combines TRBV20-1 with TRBJ2-3. The germline V gene encodes CDR1 DFQATT and CDR2 SNEGSKA (reference sequence). This CDR3 spans 13 amino acids. The CDR3 loop is CSARDPGSDTQYF.

The V and J genes are TRBV27 and TRBJ1-1. Looked up from germline, CDR1 is MNHEY and CDR2 is SMNVEV (reference sequence). This CDR3 has 15 residues. This CDR3 is CASSFLTTMNTEAFF.

CDR3 protein: CASSSYRVMNEKLFF. This chain connects TRBV27 to TRBJ1-4. CDR3 length equals 15 residues. Germline CDR1 is MNHEY and CDR2 is SMNVEV (reference sequence).

This rearrangement joins TRBV29-1 to TRBJ2-7; TCRdb gives TRBD1 as the D gene, but with no DNA this cannot be confirmed. Germline-derived CDR1 and CDR2 are SQVTM and ANQGSEA. The CDR3 has 13 amino acids. This CDR3 is CSVTQDITYEQYF.

The chain links TRBV5-1 to TRBJ1-1; TCRdb lists TRBD1, though no DNA is available to test this call. The length of the CDR3 is 14 residues. Germline loops: CDR1 SGHRS, CDR2 YFSETQ. Here the CDR3 reads CASSLGQVNTEAFF. The entire variable domain, with the rest obtained from reference TRBV5-1 and TRBJ1-1, is as follows: KAGVTQTPRYLIKTRGQQVTLSCSPISGHRSVSWYQQTPGQGLQFLFEYFSETQRNKGNFPGRFSGRQFSNSRSEMNVSTLELGDSALYLCASSLGQVNTEAFFGQGTRLTVV.

This chain uses TRBV14 with TRBJ2-2; TCRdb indicates TRBD1, and absent DNA this call remains unverified. Germline values: CDR1 SGHDN, CDR2 FVKESK. CDR3 length equals 14 residues. CDR3 residues: CASSQAPNTGELFF.

The chain combines TRBV11-2 with TRBJ1-2; TCRdb outputs TRBD1, but without DNA this stays unchecked. The CDR3 covers 18 residues. From germline, CDR1 is SGHAT and CDR2 FQNNGV. The CDR3 sequence is CASSLPTRRTVPNYGYTF. The full variable domain, its missing parts supplied by reference TRBV11-2 and TRBJ1-2, is EAGVAQSPRYKIIEKRQSVAFWCNPISGHATLYWYQQILGQGPKLLIQFQNNGVVDDSQLPKDRFSAERLKGVDSTLKIQPAKLEDSAVYLCASSLPTRRTVPNYGYTFGSGTRLTVV.

The CDR3 region is CASSSTGGRSPLHF. This sequence joins TRBV7-2 and TRBJ1-6; the D gene TCRdb calls, TRBD1, cannot be checked with no DNA. The CDR3 contains 14 residues. The germline gives CDR1 SGHTA, CDR2 FQGNSA. Complete variable domain (other parts from reference TRBV7-2 and TRBJ1-6): GAGVSQSPSNKVTEKGKDVELRCDPISGHTALYWYRQSLGQGLEFLIYFQGNSAPDKSGLPSDRFSAERTGGSVSTLTIQRTQQEDSAVYLCASSSTGGRSPLHFGNGTRLTVT.

The chain links TRBV3-1 to TRBJ2-5; TCRdb's D call of TRBD1 is untestable without DNA. The CDR3 contains 15 residues. CDR1 and CDR2 from the germline V gene are LGHDT and YNNKEL (reference sequence). The CDR3 loop is CASSPSGTGAETQYF.

The V and J genes are TRBV11-3 and TRBJ2-5; checking the TCRdb D call of TRBD1 is not possible without DNA. The CDR3 sequence is 14 residues long. The germline V gene has CDR1 SGHNT and CDR2 YENEEA. The CDR3 sequence is CASSAGTAPETQYF.

The gene calls are TRBV2 and TRBJ1-4; TCRdb indicates TRBD1, and absent DNA this call remains unverified. Germline-derived CDR1 and CDR2 are SNHLY and FYNNEI. The CDR3 has 16 amino acids. The CDR3 protein is CASSGRQGRGNEKLFF.

V and J are TRBV28 and TRBJ1-2; TCRdb's D call of TRBD1 is untestable without DNA. The CDR3 covers 14 residues. The germline V gene has CDR1 MDHEN and CDR2 SYDVKM. The CDR3 spells CASSFPTENYGYTF.

The gene calls are TRBV30 and TRBJ1-1; TCRdb calls TRBD1, which cannot be checked without DNA. The germline gives CDR1 GTSNPN, CDR2 SVGIG (reference sequence). This CDR3 contains 13 residues. The CDR3 sequence: CAWTKGANTEAFF.

The J gene is TRBJ2-3, the V gene TRBV30; TCRdb gives TRBD2 as the D gene, but with no DNA this cannot be confirmed. CDR1 and CDR2 from the germline V gene are GTSNPN and SVGIG (reference sequence). CDR3 length: 15 amino acids. The CDR3 protein is CAWSRAMTYTDTQYF.

The chain uses TRBV7-2 and TRBJ1-3. Germline V CDR1 and CDR2: SGHTA, FQGNSA. The CDR3 spans 15 residues. This CDR3 is CASSLGGDGGNTIYF.

V gene TRBV19 combines with J gene TRBJ2-1; the TCRdb D gene call, TRBD2, has no DNA to confirm it. The germline V gene has CDR1 LNHDA and CDR2 SQIVND (reference sequence). The CDR3 loop spans 13 amino acids. The CDR3 reads CASSIGAGNEQFF.

The rearrangement links TRBV7-2 to TRBJ2-2; checking the TCRdb D call of TRBD1 is not possible without DNA. CDR1 and CDR2 from the germline V gene are SGHTA and FQGNSA. The CDR3 extends over 15 amino acids. The CDR3 protein is CASRLGTENTGELFF.

The chain employs TRBV20-1 and TRBJ1-5; TCRdb calls TRBD1, which cannot be checked without DNA. Germline V gene data show CDR1 as DFQATT and CDR2 as SNEGSKA (reference sequence). The CDR3 covers 19 residues. CDR3 sequence: CSARGLGQGATIEYQPQHF.

This sequence joins TRBV6-1 and TRBJ2-3; checking the TCRdb D call of TRBD2 is not possible without DNA. The germline gives CDR1 MNHNS, CDR2 SASEGT. The CDR3 has 15 residues. CDR3 sequence reads: CASSPGGPKTDTQYF.

The CDR3 spells CASSQESGTGETDTQYF. The rearrangement links TRBV5-1 to TRBJ2-3; TCRdb's assignment of TRBD1 cannot be checked, as there is no DNA. There are 17 residues in the CDR3. CDR1 and CDR2 (germline): SGHRS, YFSETQ.

Here the CDR3 reads CASSQRGLQETQYF. The chain is built from TRBV5-6 and TRBJ2-5; TCRdb designates TRBD2, a call that cannot be tested without DNA. CDR3 length: 14 residues. Germline CDR1 and CDR2: SGHDT and YYEEEE.

V and J are TRBV7-7 and TRBJ2-7. The CDR3 has 13 residues. Germline CDR1 SSHAT, CDR2 FNYEAQ (reference sequence). The CDR3: CASSPIPSYEQYF.